The source of this T cell receptor beta chain is a study of CD8 T cells in ankylosing spondylitis. This clonotype was recorded at least ten times. The antigen remains undetermined. The germline V gene encodes CDR1 MNHEY and CDR2 SVGAGI. V gave up 2 bases and J gave up 7 bases, with 9 bases separating them. The CDR3 spans 14 residues. TCRdb re-analysed the 5' RACE reads in MiXCR, keeping a single row per CDR3 protein. The sample lists around 32,000 distinct CDR3 sequences, about 7.8% occurring once. Study results and caveats: There was reportedly significant enrichment of clones that were disease-linked in matched ankylosing spondylitis synovial fluid. Disease-linked clones were found to be CD8+ and relatively rare in peripheral blood. Previously reported in reactive arthritis synovial fluid and blood were some of the motif variants. Characteristic, it appeared, of ankylosing spondylitis blood was a TCR beta motif of eight highly homologous variants.

The chain combines TRBV6-5 with TRBJ1-6, with TRBD1 as a possible D gene (6 bases). The sample consisted of blood, either unsorted or a sorted T cell fraction (not recorded which). The source of this sequence is a male donor with ankylosing spondylitis or in good health (not recorded which). The CDR3 loop is CASSYRGENSPLHF. The CDR3 DNA is TGTGCCAGCAGTTACAGGGGGGAGAATTCACCCCTCCACTTT.